A single sample is the source of the 27 T cell receptor beta chains below, sequenced in a study of cytomegalovirus exposure and HLA in healthy donors. The data were produced by immunoSEQ multiplex PCR, yet TCRdb's version contains in-frame clones alone and is incomplete. There are roughly 150,000 clones in the sample; 95% to 97% occur only once, and approximately 0.82% lies in the top ten. The sequencing sample was made of PBMCs. These receptors all stem from a woman aged 18-29 years in good health and CMV-seronegative.

The chain combines TRBV6-6 with TRBJ2-7, with 8 bases lining up with TRBD1. The ends lost 2 bases at V and 3 bases at J; junction bases unmatched: 6. Germline V gene data show CDR1 as MNHNY and CDR2 as SVGAGI (reference sequence). This CDR3 contains 15 residues. In DNA form, the CDR3 reads TGTGCCAGCAGTTACGGGACAGGTCCTTTCTACGAGCAGTACTTC. This encodes CASSYGTGPFYEQYF.

This chain links TRBV2 with TRBJ2-5; D unclear. Deletions cut 6 bases from V and 5 bases from J, with 7 bases between. The CDR3 has 11 residues. CDR1 is SNHLY, CDR2 FYNNEI, per germline. CDR3 region: CASSLRETQYF. In nucleotides, the CDR3 is TGTGCCAGCAGCTTACGGGAGACCCAGTACTTC.

This clone has more than one count but fewer than ten. This rearrangement joins TRBV6-5 to TRBJ1-1; D not resolved. Germline assignment: CDR1 MNHEY and CDR2 SVGAGI. The CDR3 length is 14 residues. V lost 0 bases and J 0 bases, leaving 5 bases between the germline ends. For the CDR3, the DNA is TGTGCCAGCAGTTACTCTACGGTGAACACTGAAGCTTTCTTT. This encodes CASSYSTVNTEAFF.

J is TRBJ2-3 and V is TRBV7-9; maybe TRBD1 (6 bases). This CDR3 region has 14 residues. Trimming took off 3 bases at V and 2 bases at J, with 9 bases between the two ends. Germline V gene lookup returns CDR1 SEHNR and CDR2 FQNEAQ (reference sequence). CDR3 DNA sequence: TGTGCCAGCAGCTTCACAGGGTACACAGATACGCAGTATTTT. The encoded protein is CASSFTGYTDTQYF. Filled out from reference TRBV7-9 and TRBJ2-3, the complete variable domain reads DTGVSQNPRHKITKRGQNVTFRCDPISEHNRLYWYRQTLGQGPEFLTYFQNEAQLEKSRLLSDRFSAERPKGSFSTLEIQRTEQGDSAMYLCASSFTGYTDTQYFGPGTRLTVL.

The gene calls are TRBV18 and TRBJ2-3, with 7 bases matching TRBD1. The germline CDR1 and CDR2 sequences are KGHSH and LQKENI. This CDR3 is 15 amino acids long. The ends lost 5 bases at V and 6 bases at J; junction bases unmatched: 11. CDR3 nucleotides: TGTGCCAGCTCATCAGTAGGACAGGCAGTGGATACGCAGTATTTT. This translates into CASSSVGQAVDTQYF.

This chain joins TRBV7-2 and TRBJ2-5, with D perhaps matching TRBD1 (6 bases). Germline assignment: CDR1 SGHTA and CDR2 FQGNSA. V dropped 11 bases and J dropped 1 base, with 20 bases sitting between them. The CDR3 is made up of 15 amino acids. The CDR3 DNA reads as TGTGCCGGGCAGACGACAGGAAGGGGCCAAGAGACCCAGTACTTC. It codes for CAGQTTGRGQETQYF.

V is TRBV25-1 and J is TRBJ2-2; no definite D call. CDR1 is MGHDK and CDR2 is SYGVNS in the germline V gene. V was cut by 5 bases and J by 4 bases, with 8 bases left in between. This CDR3 is built from 13 residues. Here the CDR3 DNA reads TGTGCCAGCAGTTTAGGCGGCACCGGGGAGCTGTTTTTT. Its translation is CASSLGGTGELFF.

The CDR3 spells CASTPVAGTSTDTQYF. CDR3 coding DNA: TGCGCCAGCACCCCAGTCGCAGGGACTTCCACAGATACGCAGTATTTT. The chain links TRBV5-1 to TRBJ2-3, with D possibly matching TRBD2 (6 bases). V was clipped by 6 bases and J by 2 bases, with 19 bases between them. The CDR3 has 16 residues. Germline CDR1 is SGHRS and CDR2 is YFSETQ.

This chain connects TRBV19 to TRBJ2-7; the match to TRBD1 covers 7 bases. Trimming cost V 5 bases and J 2 bases; bases outside gene matches: 12. The germline gives CDR1 LNHDA, CDR2 SQIVND (reference sequence). This CDR3 spans 16 amino acids. The chain's CDR3 is CASSLRYGTVTYEQYF. As DNA, the CDR3 is TGTGCCAGTAGTCTGCGATACGGGACAGTCACCTACGAGCAGTACTTC.

The sample holds one count of this clone. Germline is not matched at one junction end, which may reflect a read error. The chain joins TRBV7-7 to TRBJ2-5; 7 nucleotides agree with TRBD1. The CDR3 covers 15 residues. Germline V gene lookup returns CDR1 SSHAT and CDR2 FNYEAQ (reference sequence). In nucleotides, the CDR3 is TGTGCTAGCAGCTTCGGCAGGGGGATACAAGAGACCCAGTACTTC. This encodes CASSFGRGIQETQYF. Drawing the rest from reference TRBV7-7 and TRBJ2-5, the complete variable domain is GAGVSQSPRYKVTKRGQDVTLRCDPISSHATLYWYQQALGQGPEFLTYFNYEAQPDKSGLPSDRFSAERPEGSISTLTIQRTEQRDSAMYRCASSFGRGIQETQYFGPGTRLLVL.

This chain links TRBV7-9 with TRBJ1-2; the D gene is possibly TRBD1 (5 bases). This CDR3 has 16 residues. Germline V CDR1 and CDR2: SEHNR, FQNEAQ (reference sequence). Trimming shortened V by 5 bases and J by 5 bases, and 21 bases separated the two germline ends. In DNA form, the CDR3 reads TGTGCCAGCAGCCAAAACCCAATTTTGGGGGGGTATGGCTACACCTTC. Protein product: CASSQNPILGGYGYTF.

The chain recombines TRBV7-8 with TRBJ2-5; 7 positions agree with TRBD1. Germline V gives CDR1 SGHVS, CDR2 FQNEAQ. The trim removed 5 bases at V and 2 bases at J, leaving 2 bases unmatched. The CDR3 spans 13 residues. The CDR3 nucleotides are TGTGCCAGCAGCAGGGACAGACAAGAGACCCAGTACTTC. Protein product: CASSRDRQETQYF.

The J gene is TRBJ2-5, the V gene TRBV27; D is perhaps TRBD2 (5 bases). This CDR3 has 14 residues. The germline gives CDR1 MNHEY, CDR2 SMNVEV (reference sequence). Trimming left V 1 base short and J 5 bases short, with 11 bases between. CDR3 in amino acids: CASSLFPRGETQYF. CDR3 nucleotides: TGTGCCAGCAGTTTATTCCCCAGAGGGGAGACCCAGTACTTC.

The DNA for the CDR3 is TGCAGCGTCCCCCTCCTCGGACAGGGAGGCCATGAGCAGTTCTTC. The encoded protein is CSVPLLGQGGHEQFF. V gene TRBV29-1 combines with J gene TRBJ2-1, with 8 bases that match TRBD1. The CDR3 runs to 15 residues. V lost 6 bases and J lost 8; bases outside the gene matches: 15. Germline CDR1 reads SQVTM; CDR2 reads ANQGSEA.

This clone was detected only once. The chain has TRBV19 and TRBJ1-3; weak D call: TRBD1 (5 bases). CDR1 and CDR2 from the germline V gene are LNHDA and SQIVND (reference sequence). This CDR3 spans 14 amino acids. Between the trimmed V and J ends, which lost 7 bases and 0 bases, there was a span of 10 bases. The CDR3 nucleotides read TGTGCCAGTAATTGGGACTTCTCTGGAAACACCATATATTTT. Amino acid sequence: CASNWDFSGNTIYF.

The chain recombines TRBV2 with TRBJ1-5; the D is unclear. Germline CDR1 SNHLY, CDR2 FYNNEI. This CDR3 region has 14 residues. Trimming removed 1 base at V and 2 bases at J, with 6 bases between. CDR3 nucleotide sequence: TGTGCCAGCAGTGAAGGGTCGGGCAATCAGCCCCAGCATTTT. It encodes CASSEGSGNQPQHF.

This rearrangement joins TRBV13 to TRBJ2-1, with a possible D match to TRBD1 (5 bases). Germline V gene data show CDR1 as PRHDT and CDR2 as FYEKMQ (reference sequence). V was clipped by 3 bases and J by 7 bases, with 10 bases between them. The length of the CDR3 is 13 residues. For the CDR3, the DNA is TGTGCCAGCAGCTTCAGGGTGGGAAATGAGCAGTTCTTC. This codes for CASSFRVGNEQFF.

The chain recombines TRBV19 with TRBJ1-4; the match to TRBD1 covers 10 bases. There are 15 residues in the CDR3. The germline gives CDR1 LNHDA, CDR2 SQIVND (reference sequence). J lost 5 bases, V lost 7 bases, and 7 bases had no gene match. CDR3 residues: CASTDRGPGNEKLFF. The CDR3 DNA follows: TGTGCCAGTACTGACAGGGGGCCAGGAAATGAAAAACTGTTTTTT.

V gene TRBV7-8 combines with J gene TRBJ2-7; 7 bases are a match to TRBD2. The CDR3 is 15 residues long. The V gene's germline CDR1 is SGHVS and CDR2 FQNEAQ. Unmatched junction bases numbered 4, after V lost 1 base and J lost 1 base. The CDR3: CASSLGGTISYEQYF. CDR3 DNA: TGTGCCAGCAGCTTAGGGGGGACTATATCCTACGAGCAGTACTTC.

The CDR3 region is CASSIRQSTDTQYF. The CDR3, as DNA: TGTGCCAGTAGTATCAGGCAGAGCACAGATACGCAGTATTTT. This sequence joins TRBV19 and TRBJ2-3; D unresolved. Germline V gives CDR1 LNHDA, CDR2 SQIVND (reference sequence). The CDR3 runs to 14 residues. V was clipped by 3 bases and J by 0 bases, with 7 bases between them.

V and J are TRBV5-6 and TRBJ2-7, with a possible D match to TRBD2 (5 bases). Deletions cut 4 bases from V and 3 bases from J, with 14 bases between. Germline CDR1 is SGHDT and CDR2 is YYEEEE. This CDR3 is built from 14 residues. The DNA of the CDR3 is TGTGCCAGCAGCCCCGCGGGTATGATCTACGAGCAGTACTTC. Its translation: CASSPAGMIYEQYF.

This chain joins TRBV27 and TRBJ1-2, with 7 nucleotides matching TRBD1. Unmatched junction bases numbered 2, after V lost 5 bases and J lost 2 bases. This CDR3 is 13 amino acids long. The germline CDR1 and CDR2 sequences are MNHEY and SMNVEV (reference sequence). As DNA, the CDR3 is TGTGCCAGCAGTGACAGGGCCAACTATGGCTACACCTTC. Encoded protein: CASSDRANYGYTF.

This chain uses TRBV23-1 with TRBJ2-5; TRBD1 aligns across 9 bases. TRBV23-1 is noted as an ORF with a role that remains uncertain. The trim removed 0 bases at V and 2 bases at J, leaving 7 bases unmatched. This CDR3 spans 17 amino acids. The CDR3 here is CASSQSSGQGTQETQYF. Here the CDR3 DNA reads TGCGCCAGCAGTCAATCCTCGGGACAGGGAACTCAAGAGACCCAGTACTTC.

The V gene is TRBV19, the J gene TRBJ2-7, with 7 bases matching TRBD2. The V and J ends lost 3 bases and 0 bases, in that order; junction bases with no gene match: 11. Germline V lookup: CDR1 LNHDA, CDR2 SQIVND (reference sequence). The CDR3 has 17 residues. The CDR3 loop is CASSIATGRVGSYEQYF. As DNA, the CDR3 is TGTGCCAGTAGTATCGCAACGGGGAGGGTTGGCTCCTACGAGCAGTACTTC.

The chain couples TRBV27 to TRBJ1-2; D may be TRBD1 (6 bases). The V gene's germline CDR1 is MNHEY and CDR2 SMNVEV (reference sequence). There are 16 residues in the CDR3. V shed 5 bases and J shed 4 bases, with 20 bases lying between them. The CDR3 DNA reads TGTGCCAGCAGTCCGAGGACAGCCCTTATCCCCTATGGCTACACCTTC. Encoded protein: CASSPRTALIPYGYTF.

The V and J genes are TRBV5-1 and TRBJ1-1, with D possibly matching TRBD1 (5 bases). Germline loops: CDR1 SGHRS, CDR2 YFSETQ. The CDR3 totals 15 residues. V dropped 4 bases and J dropped 0 bases, with 13 bases sitting between them. CDR3 region: CASSLGAAMNTEAFF. The CDR3 DNA sequence: TGCGCCAGCAGCCTAGGGGCGGCCATGAACACTGAAGCTTTCTTT.

The J gene is TRBJ2-3, the V gene TRBV4-2; 8 bases match TRBD1. In germline, CDR1 is LGHNA, CDR2 YNFKEQ. Germline trimming cut 0 bases from V and 3 bases from J; bases unmatched to any gene: 5. The CDR3 loop spans 16 amino acids. The CDR3 here is CASSQDDRGKTDTQYF. In nucleotides, the CDR3 is TGTGCCAGCAGCCAAGATGACAGGGGAAAGACAGATACGCAGTATTTT.